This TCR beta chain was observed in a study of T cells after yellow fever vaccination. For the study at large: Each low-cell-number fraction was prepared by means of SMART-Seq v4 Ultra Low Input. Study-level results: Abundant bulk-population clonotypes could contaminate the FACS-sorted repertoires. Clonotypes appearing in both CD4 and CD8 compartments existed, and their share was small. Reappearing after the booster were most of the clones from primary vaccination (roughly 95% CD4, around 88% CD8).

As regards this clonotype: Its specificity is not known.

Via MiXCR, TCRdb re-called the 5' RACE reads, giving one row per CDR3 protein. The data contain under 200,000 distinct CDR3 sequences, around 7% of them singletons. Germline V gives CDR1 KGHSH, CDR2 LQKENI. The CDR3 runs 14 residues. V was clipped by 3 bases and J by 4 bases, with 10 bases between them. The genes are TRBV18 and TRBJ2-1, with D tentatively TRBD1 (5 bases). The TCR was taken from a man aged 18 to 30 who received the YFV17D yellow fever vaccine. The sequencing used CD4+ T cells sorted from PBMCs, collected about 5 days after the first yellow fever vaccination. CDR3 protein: CASSPLAGYNEQFF. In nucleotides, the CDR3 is TGTGCCAGCTCACCCCTGGCAGGGTACAATGAGCAGTTCTTC.